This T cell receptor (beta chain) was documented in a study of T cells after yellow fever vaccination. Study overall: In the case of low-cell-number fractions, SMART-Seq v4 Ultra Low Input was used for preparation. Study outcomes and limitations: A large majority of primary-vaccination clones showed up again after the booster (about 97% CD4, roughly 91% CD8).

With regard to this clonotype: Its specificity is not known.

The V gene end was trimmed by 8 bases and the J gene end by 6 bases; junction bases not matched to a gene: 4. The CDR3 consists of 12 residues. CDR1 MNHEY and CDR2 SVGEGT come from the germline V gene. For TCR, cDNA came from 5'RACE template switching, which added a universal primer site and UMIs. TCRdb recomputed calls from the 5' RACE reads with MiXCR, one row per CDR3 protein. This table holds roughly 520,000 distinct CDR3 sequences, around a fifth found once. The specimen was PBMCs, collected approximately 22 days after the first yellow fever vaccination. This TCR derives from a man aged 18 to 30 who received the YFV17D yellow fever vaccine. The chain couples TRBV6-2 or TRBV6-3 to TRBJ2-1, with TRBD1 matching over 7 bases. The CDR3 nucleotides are TGTGCCAGCGGGTACAGGGGCAATGAGCAGTTCTTC. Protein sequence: CASGYRGNEQFF.